The present T cell receptor (beta chain) was sequenced within a study of blood T cell repertoires in COVID-19. Looking at the study overall: Acute-phase and convalescent COVID-19 samples originated in the United States, Italy and Spain. Nucleic acid was either cDNA or gDNA, and it came from T cells, B-cell-depleted T cells, or PBMCs.

In the study's own analysis: Reference gene primer amplification gave nucleated cell count estimates. Measured with immunoSEQ multiplex PCR; TCRdb has only the in-frame clones, and not every one. D and trimming were read from the DNA, whereas the V and J calls and clone size are those reported in that table. The profile shows about 34,000 clones, 90% of them singletons. From germline, CDR1 is MGHRA and CDR2 YSYEKL. V trimming: 0 bases; J trimming: 0 bases; junction bases outside the gene matches: 8. This CDR3 has 19 residues. Material for sequencing was peripheral blood. The TCR originated in a man at least 80 years old with acute or convalescent COVID-19. This chain links TRBV4-1 with TRBJ1-6, with TRBD1 matching 7 bases. CDR3 residues: CASSQDPPGQHSYNSPLHF. The CDR3 nucleotides read TGCGCCAGCAGCCAAGACCCGCCGGGACAGCACTCCTATAATTCACCCCTCCACTTT.